What follows is one T cell receptor beta chain and its context. CDR1 MDHEN and CDR2 SYDVKM come from the germline V gene. The V end lost 5 bases, the J end lost 0 bases, and 17 bases lay between the germline ends. This CDR3 is 16 amino acids long. The data belong to a study of blood T cell repertoires in COVID-19. The overall study: Acute and convalescent COVID-19 samples came from the United States, Italy and Spain. In each case, the material was cDNA or gDNA derived from T cells, B-cell-depleted T cells, or PBMCs.

In the original workflow: Counts of nucleated cells, estimated from reference gene primer amplification, were obtained. Assay: immunoSEQ multiplex PCR; the TCRdb copy retains only in-frame clones and omits some. V and J calls plus clone size are reproduced from that table; the DNA served to infer D and trimming. Counted here are 150,000 to 200,000 clones, about 85% occurring once; the ten biggest clones make up under 2.5%. The V call is TRBV28, the J call TRBJ2-7; D is possibly TRBD2 (6 bases). Sequenced: peripheral blood. The TCR comes from a man between 65 and 79 years old with active or convalescent COVID-19. CDR3 sequence (DNA): TGTGCCAGCAGTCTAAACTGGGACTTTAACTCCTACGAGCAGTACTTC. It specifies CASSLNWDFNSYEQYF.